This T cell receptor (beta chain) was sequenced during a study of OX40 agonist ivuxolimab in advanced cancers. About the study: Ivuxolimab was administered intravenously to patients at 0.01 to 10 mg/kg every 2 weeks. Findings and caveats of the study: Dosing at 0.1 to 3.0 mg/kg was accompanied by clonal expansion of CD4+ and CD8+ blood T cells by week 6.

Trimming at V came to 2 bases and at J to 0 bases, leaving 5 bases not matched to a gene. Looked up from germline, CDR1 is SGDLS and CDR2 is YYNGEE. This CDR3 has 17 amino acids. Note on this clone: Its antigen is as yet unknown.

Patients with a history of autoimmune disease or on systemic immunosuppression were excluded. Sequencing was performed with immunoSEQ multiplex PCR; in TCRdb, only in-frame clones are kept and a portion is missing. The data show 65,000 to 90,000 clones, with roughly nine tenths seen just once and 10% held by the top ten. This chain connects TRBV9 to TRBJ2-3; TRBD2 matches 11 bases. The specimen was CD4+ or CD8+ T cells sorted from blood, collected in a trial of the OX40 agonist ivuxolimab. The origin of this receptor is an adult with an advanced solid tumor such as melanoma, head and neck, liver or kidney cancer. This CDR3 is CASSVKGLAESTDTQYF. The CDR3 coding sequence is TGTGCCAGCAGCGTGAAGGGACTAGCGGAAAGCACAGATACGCAGTATTTT.